A single sample is the source of the 13 T cell receptor beta chains below, sequenced in a study of shared clonotypes between healthy human individuals. Using immunoSEQ multiplex PCR, the repertoire was profiled, and TCRdb retains in-frame clones only, with some absent. The data show about 2.4 million clones, over 85% seen once. Sequencing was performed on naive CD4+ T cells from PBMCs. The subset here: CD45RA+ positively selected. Every receptor here comes from a man younger than 30 in good health. Some clones in this sample may be carry-over from other donors' samples.

This chain links TRBV5-4 with TRBJ2-5, with unresolved D. Trimming removed 4 bases from V and 5 bases from J, with 18 bases in between. There are 15 residues in the CDR3. Per germline, CDR1 SGHNT and CDR2 YYREEE (reference sequence). The CDR3 loop is CASSRGPSSPETQYF. In nucleotides, the CDR3 is TGTGCCAGCAGCCGAGGTCCTTCCTCTCCGGAGACCCAGTACTTC.

The V call is TRBV5-1, the J call TRBJ2-3; D possibly corresponds to TRBD2 (5 bases). V lost 4 bases and J lost 7, with 19 bases in between. The CDR3 has 15 amino acids. Germline-derived CDR1 and CDR2 are SGHRS and YFSETQ. CDR3 region: CASSPAEGVAHTQYF. CDR3 nucleotide sequence: TGCGCCAGCAGCCCTGCCGAGGGTGTGGCTCATACGCAGTATTTT.

V is TRBV10-3 and J is TRBJ2-1; unclear D gene. There are 14 residues in the CDR3. V was shortened by 6 bases and J by 0 bases, with 9 bases between the two germline ends. Germline V gene lookup returns CDR1 ENHRY and CDR2 SYGVKD. The CDR3 loop reads CAIRWAGSYNEQFF. The CDR3 DNA follows: TGTGCCATCAGATGGGCAGGCTCCTACAATGAGCAGTTCTTC.

A few counts support this clone. Distinct nucleotide sequences in the sample also encode this CDR3. J is TRBJ2-7 and V is TRBV9, with 9 bases identical to TRBD2. The V and J ends lost 5 bases and 2 bases, in that order; junction bases with no gene match: 5. CDR3 size: 14 residues. From germline, CDR1 is SGDLS and CDR2 YYNGEE. DNA for the CDR3: TGTGCCAGCAGTCCAGCGGGAGGCACCTACGAGCAGTACTTC. It is translated as CASSPAGGTYEQYF.

The chain combines TRBV4-1 with TRBJ2-3; D is unresolved. The germline CDR1 and CDR2 sequences are MGHRA and YSYEKL. CDR3 length: 13 residues. V was clipped by 6 bases and J by 3 bases, with 10 bases between them. The CDR3 is CASSRIRTDTQYF. DNA of the CDR3: TGCGCCAGCAGTCGAATTCGAACAGATACGCAGTATTTT.

The V gene is TRBV5-1, the J gene TRBJ2-5; weak D call: TRBD2 (6 bases). V lost 4 bases, J lost 5 bases, and 15 bases lay in between. The CDR3 totals 14 residues. Per the germline V gene, CDR1 is SGHRS and CDR2 is YFSETQ. CDR3 sequence reads: CASSAGGAVETQYF. CDR3 bases: TGCGCCAGCAGCGCTGGCGGGGCTGTGGAGACCCAGTACTTC.

V usage is TRBV30 and J usage is TRBJ2-7; TRBD2 is a possible D gene (5 bases). This CDR3 contains 14 residues. Germline assignment: CDR1 GTSNPN and CDR2 SVGIG (reference sequence). The V end was cut by 1 base, the J end by 0 bases, with 10 bases between. The chain's CDR3 is CAWSETSISYEQYF. The CDR3 nucleotides are TGTGCCTGGAGTGAAACTAGTATCTCCTACGAGCAGTACTTC.

V gene TRBV7-2 combines with J gene TRBJ2-3; the match to TRBD2 covers 7 bases. Trimming cost V 6 bases and J 2 bases; bases outside gene matches: 5. This CDR3 contains 14 residues. The germline CDR1 and CDR2 sequences are SGHTA and FQGNSA. DNA of the CDR3: TGTGCCAGCAGACCAGCGGGGATCACAGATACGCAGTATTTT. Translated, it gives CASRPAGITDTQYF.

The CDR3 region has the DNA TGTGCCAGCGGGACAGGGAGCACTGAAGCTTTCTTT. Translation gives CASGTGSTEAFF. The chain employs TRBV28 and TRBJ1-1; 9 nucleotides agree with TRBD1. Trimming took 8 bases from V and 4 from J; bases not matched to a gene: 2. The CDR3 sequence is 12 residues long. CDR1 and CDR2 (germline): MDHEN, SYDVKM. The entire variable domain, with the rest obtained from reference TRBV28 and TRBJ1-1, is as follows: DVKVTQSSRYLVKRTGEKVFLECVQDMDHENMFWYRQDPGLGLRLIYFSYDVKMKEKGDIPEGYSVSREKKERFSLILESASTNQTSMYLCASGTGSTEAFFGQGTRLTVV.

With respect to this clone: The sample contains more than one DNA sequence encoding this CDR3. The chain recombines TRBV7-2 with TRBJ2-5; TRBD1 aligns across 8 bases. This CDR3 spans 13 amino acids. CDR1 and CDR2 from the germline V gene are SGHTA and FQGNSA. J was trimmed by 2 bases and V by 5 bases; bases with no gene match: 1. CDR3 sequence: CASSRDRQETQYF. In nucleotides, the CDR3 is TGTGCCAGCAGCCGGGACAGGCAAGAGACCCAGTACTTC.

The chain has TRBV7-3 and TRBJ2-2; D is ambiguous. CDR1 and CDR2 from the germline V gene are SGHTA and FQGTGA. This CDR3 has 15 residues. V dropped 5 bases and J dropped 2 bases, with 12 bases sitting between them. The CDR3 DNA reads TGTGCCAGCAGCCCCCAGAAGGACAACACCGGGGAGCTGTTTTTT. Protein: CASSPQKDNTGELFF. Looking up the rest from reference TRBV7-3 and TRBJ2-2 gives the full variable domain: GAGVSQTPSNKVTEKGKYVELRCDPISGHTALYWYRQSLGQGPEFLIYFQGTGAADDSGLPNDRFFAVRPEGSVSTLKIQRTERGDSAVYLCASSPQKDNTGELFFGEGSRLTVL.

This chain uses TRBV6-6 with TRBJ1-3; 8 bases fit TRBD1. Trimming cost V 6 bases and J 3 bases; bases outside gene matches: 10. CDR3 length: 16 residues. Germline V gene lookup returns CDR1 MNHNY and CDR2 SVGAGI (reference sequence). In DNA, the CDR3 is TGTGCCAGCAGAACTTTACAGGGGGGCGGTGGAAACACCATATATTTT. It codes for CASRTLQGGGGNTIYF.

This clone was seen a single time. The rearrangement uses TRBV18 and TRBJ2-5; D possibly corresponds to TRBD1 (6 bases). Trimming shortened V by 2 bases and J by 4 bases, and 14 bases separated the two germline ends. This CDR3 is built from 15 residues. Germline V lookup: CDR1 KGHSH, CDR2 LQKENI. The CDR3 nucleotides are TGTGCCAGCTCACCAGACAGGTTGCCGGCAGAGACCCAGTACTTC. Residues: CASSPDRLPAETQYF.